One sample yielded the 15 T cell receptor beta chains listed below, sequenced in a study of cytomegalovirus exposure and HLA in healthy donors. In the PCR, 60 Vbeta and 13 Jbeta primers were used. Generated by immunoSEQ multiplex PCR, the TCRdb table keeps only in-frame clones and is missing some. Among some 40,000 clones listed, approximately 55% were seen once. Input material: PBMCs. These receptors were obtained from a woman aged 40 to 55 in good health and CMV-seropositive.

Written as DNA, the CDR3 is TGTGCCAGCAGTTTTGCGTCGGGGTACACCGGGGAGCTGTTTTTT. Its protein is CASSFASGYTGELFF. V gene TRBV28 combines with J gene TRBJ2-2; the D gene is possibly TRBD2 (5 bases). The germline V and J ends were trimmed by 3 bases and 3 bases, with 11 bases remaining between them. Germline values: CDR1 MDHEN, CDR2 SYDVKM. The CDR3 is made up of 15 amino acids.

V and J are TRBV7-2 and TRBJ2-7; TRBD2 might be the D (6 bases). CDR1 and CDR2 (germline): SGHTA, FQGNSA. Trimming removed 6 bases at V and 6 bases at J, with 12 bases between. CDR3 length equals 12 residues. The CDR3 sequence: CASSYRGGEQYF. For the CDR3, the DNA is TGTGCCAGCAGTTATAGGGGAGGCGAGCAGTACTTC. Complete variable domain (other parts from reference TRBV7-2 and TRBJ2-7): GAGVSQSPSNKVTEKGKDVELRCDPISGHTALYWYRQSLGQGLEFLIYFQGNSAPDKSGLPSDRFSAERTGGSVSTLTIQRTQQEDSAVYLCASSYRGGEQYFGPGTRLTVT.

In this sample, this clone turned up a few times. The genes are TRBV9 and TRBJ2-7; D not resolved. Trimming took off 1 base at V and 3 bases at J, with 14 bases between the two ends. Germline-derived CDR1 and CDR2 are SGDLS and YYNGEE. This CDR3 spans 15 amino acids. CDR3 sequence (DNA): TGTGCCAGCAGCGTATTACCCTCTGCAGGCTACGAGCAGTACTTC. Its protein is CASSVLPSAGYEQYF.

J is TRBJ1-1 and V is TRBV14; no definite D call. Germline V CDR1 and CDR2: SGHDN, FVKESK. V lost 4 bases and J lost 0, with 12 bases in between. This CDR3 is 15 amino acids long. For the CDR3, the DNA is TGTGCCAGCAGCCCTCCGGGAGAGATGAACACTGAAGCTTTCTTT. Translated, it gives CASSPPGEMNTEAFF.

The genes are TRBV30 and TRBJ1-2; D is possibly TRBD1 (5 bases). Germline CDR1 GTSNPN, CDR2 SVGIG (reference sequence). The CDR3 has 14 amino acids. Trimming stripped 2 bases from V and 0 bases from J, with 10 bases between. The CDR3 DNA follows: TGTGCCTGGAGTTTAAGGACAACTAACTATGGCTACACCTTC. This encodes CAWSLRTTNYGYTF. The whole variable domain, filled in from reference TRBV30 and TRBJ1-2, reads SQTIHQWPATLVQPVGSPLSLECTVEGTSNPNLYWYRQAAGRGLQLLFYSVGIGQISSEVPQNLSASRPQDRQFILSSKKLLLSDSGFYLCAWSLRTTNYGYTFGSGTRLTVV.

The V call is TRBV29-1, the J call TRBJ2-5; TRBD2 aligns across 12 bases. This CDR3 contains 15 residues. The trim removed 4 bases at V and 1 base at J, leaving 4 bases unmatched. Germline-derived CDR1 and CDR2 are SQVTM and ANQGSEA. Here the CDR3 reads CSVGLAGAPQETQYF. Written as DNA, the CDR3 is TGCAGCGTTGGACTAGCGGGGGCCCCCCAAGAGACCCAGTACTTC. Complete variable domain (other parts from reference TRBV29-1 and TRBJ2-5): SAVISQKPSRDICQRGTSLTIQCQVDSQVTMMFWYRQQPGQSLTLIATANQGSEATYESGFVIDKFPISRPNLTFSTLTVSNMSPEDSSIYLCSVGLAGAPQETQYFGPGTRLLVL.

The V gene is TRBV4-1, the J gene TRBJ1-2, with a tentative D call TRBD1 (5 bases). Trimming cost V 2 bases and J 6 bases, with 13 bases left between them. Germline V gene lookup returns CDR1 MGHRA and CDR2 YSYEKL. The length of the CDR3 is 14 residues. The CDR3 reads CASSQIIREHGYTF. CDR3 DNA sequence: TGCGCCAGCAGCCAAATTATCAGGGAACATGGCTACACCTTC.

The chain uses TRBV6-1 and TRBJ2-7; 7 bases are a match to TRBD1. The CDR3 has 13 residues. V shed 5 bases and J 5 bases; nucleotides not matched to a gene: 6. Germline V lookup: CDR1 MNHNS, CDR2 SASEGT. The DNA of the CDR3 is TGTGCCAGCAGTCCTCGACAGGGCAACGAGCAGTACTTC. This sequence encodes CASSPRQGNEQYF.

This clone was found a few times. This chain links TRBV28 with TRBJ2-5, with D perhaps matching TRBD1 (5 bases). This CDR3 is 14 amino acids long. Trimming cost V 6 bases and J 4 bases, with 15 bases left between them. Germline CDR1 is MDHEN and CDR2 is SYDVKM. CDR3 in amino acids: CASRHQGKGETQYF. CDR3 coding DNA: TGTGCCAGCAGGCATCAGGGTAAGGGAGAGACCCAGTACTTC.

The chain carries TRBV10-3 and TRBJ2-7; 7 nucleotides align to TRBD2. J lost 2 bases, V lost 7 bases, and 5 bases had no gene match. CDR1 and CDR2 (germline): ENHRY, SYGVKD. CDR3 size: 13 residues. The CDR3 is CAITREGAYEQYF. The CDR3 DNA reads TGTGCCATCACCAGGGAGGGTGCCTACGAGCAGTACTTC.

This clone was seen only a few times. The chain carries TRBV7-3 and TRBJ2-3; 11 bases line up with TRBD2. V trimming: 1 base; J trimming: 4 bases; junction bases outside the gene matches: 1. Germline V CDR1 and CDR2: SGHTA, FQGTGA. The CDR3 has 15 amino acids. The DNA for the CDR3 is TGTGCCAGCAGCTTAATAGCGGGGGGGCCAGATACGCAGTATTTT. It encodes CASSLIAGGPDTQYF.

This clone was seen only a few times. This chain uses TRBV28 with TRBJ1-5; TRBD1 matches 7 bases. From germline, CDR1 is MDHEN and CDR2 SYDVKM. With 7 bases clipped from V and 3 bases from J, the junction kept 6 bases outside the gene matches. The CDR3 spans 14 residues. The CDR3 loop reads CASTVRGLNQPQHF. Here the CDR3 DNA reads TGTGCCAGCACAGTTAGGGGGCTCAATCAGCCCCAGCATTTT.

This chain links TRBV7-6 with TRBJ2-7, with TRBD1 as a possible D gene (5 bases). The CDR3 extends over 14 amino acids. Trimming removed 1 base from V and 0 bases from J, with 7 bases in between. Germline assignment: CDR1 SGHVS and CDR2 FNYEAQ. CDR3 DNA: TGTGCCAGCAGCTTAGGGGGCGCCTCCTACGAGCAGTACTTC. This encodes CASSLGGASYEQYF.

The CDR3 spells CACEFSDRNEKLFF. In DNA form, the CDR3 reads TGTGCCTGCGAATTTAGTGACAGAAATGAAAAACTGTTTTTT. The J gene is TRBJ1-4, the V gene TRBV30; D perhaps matches TRBD1 (5 bases). The CDR3 is made up of 14 amino acids. Trimming left V 6 bases short and J 5 bases short, with 16 bases between. Germline V gene data show CDR1 as GTSNPN and CDR2 as SVGIG (reference sequence).

The rearrangement uses TRBV4-1 and TRBJ2-5; 7 positions match TRBD1. The V gene's germline CDR1 is MGHRA and CDR2 YSYEKL. J lost 1 base, V lost 1 base, and 0 bases had no gene match. The CDR3 has 14 amino acids. The CDR3 DNA sequence: TGCGCCAGCAGCCAAGGGGACAGCCAAGAGACCCAGTACTTC. Amino acid sequence: CASSQGDSQETQYF.